These 19 T cell receptor beta chains came from one sample sequenced in a study of blood T cell repertoires in COVID-19. The assay was immunoSEQ multiplex PCR, and TCRdb's table has in-frame clones only and misses some. The profile shows 200,000 or so clones, approximately 89% of them singletons. Sequencing used PBMCs or T cells enriched from blood (not recorded which). The receptor set was obtained from a woman aged 30 to 39 who had been exposed to COVID-19.

In DNA, the CDR3 is TGTGCCAGCAGCAACTTGGACACCTCTGGAAACACCATATATTTT. Amino acids: CASSNLDTSGNTIYF. The rearrangement links TRBV7-9 to TRBJ1-3; tentatively, D is TRBD1 (5 bases). V lost 5 bases, J lost 0 bases, and 11 bases lay in between. The germline V gene has CDR1 SEHNR and CDR2 FQNEAQ (reference sequence). This CDR3 spans 15 amino acids. The full variable domain, completed using reference TRBV7-9 and TRBJ1-3, is DTGVSQNPRHKITKRGQNVTFRCDPISEHNRLYWYRQTLGQGPEFLTYFQNEAQLEKSRLLSDRFSAERPKGSFSTLEIQRTEQGDSAMYLCASSNLDTSGNTIYFGEGSWLTVV.

V usage is TRBV2 and J usage is TRBJ1-1; possibly TRBD1 for D (6 bases). The CDR3 is made up of 13 amino acids. Germline assignment: CDR1 SNHLY and CDR2 FYNNEI. Deletions cut 11 bases from V and 4 bases from J, with 17 bases between. The CDR3 DNA sequence: TGTGCCGTAAAGGGGGGGCCGACCACTGAAGCTTTCTTT. Translated, it gives CAVKGGPTTEAFF.

The CDR3 nucleotides are TGTGCCAGCAGTCAGGAGGGACTAGGGGTCAGTGAGCAGTTCTTC. This translates into CASSQEGLGVSEQFF. The chain carries TRBV27 and TRBJ2-1; 8 bases match TRBD2. The CDR3 sequence is 15 residues long. CDR1 and CDR2 from the germline V gene are MNHEY and SMNVEV (reference sequence). The V and J ends lost 5 bases and 9 bases, in that order; junction bases with no gene match: 12.

J is TRBJ2-2 and V is TRBV7-7, with D unresolved. Deletions cut 3 bases from V and 4 bases from J, with 12 bases between. Germline V lookup: CDR1 SSHAT, CDR2 FNYEAQ (reference sequence). CDR3 size: 15 residues. The CDR3 sequence is CASSFELGGTGELFF. The CDR3 coding sequence is TGTGCCAGCAGCTTTGAACTCGGTGGCACCGGGGAGCTGTTTTTT.

The table lists this clone with a count of one. The V call is TRBV10-1, the J call TRBJ2-1; possibly TRBD2 for D (5 bases). Germline values: CDR1 WNHNN, CDR2 SYGVQD (reference sequence). V lost 0 bases, J lost 3 bases, and 12 bases lay in between. The CDR3 covers 16 residues. In DNA form, the CDR3 reads TGCGCCAGCAGTGAGTCGATGGCACTAGGCTACAATGAGCAGTTCTTC. This translates into CASSESMALGYNEQFF.

The V gene is TRBV2, the J gene TRBJ1-4, with unresolved D. The CDR3 has 12 residues. Germline CDR1 and CDR2: SNHLY and FYNNEI. Trimming stripped 6 bases from V and 5 bases from J, with 7 bases between. Here the CDR3 reads CASRAENEKLFF. Written as DNA, the CDR3 is TGTGCCAGCAGGGCGGAGAATGAAAAACTGTTTTTT.

The CDR3 coding sequence is TGTGCCAGCTACACTGGGGGCCACTCTGGGGCCAACGTCCTGACTTTC. Protein: CASYTGGHSGANVLTF. The genes are TRBV18 and TRBJ2-6, with a possible D match to TRBD1 (6 bases). This CDR3 is built from 16 residues. CDR1 and CDR2 (germline): KGHSH, LQKENI. Trimming cost V 7 bases and J 0 bases, with 13 bases left between them.

The chain employs TRBV5-6 and TRBJ2-1; the D gene is possibly TRBD2 (5 bases). Per the germline V gene, CDR1 is SGHDT and CDR2 is YYEEEE. Trimming removed 4 bases at V and 0 bases at J, with 11 bases between. CDR3 length equals 15 residues. In DNA, the CDR3 is TGTGCCAGCAGCCGGACTGGGAGCTCCTACAATGAGCAGTTCTTC. This encodes CASSRTGSSYNEQFF.

This clone has only a few counts. The J gene is TRBJ2-1, the V gene TRBV18, with 14 bases identical to TRBD2. The CDR3 covers 15 residues. Trimming took 3 bases from V and 9 from J; bases not matched to a gene: 4. Per the germline V gene, CDR1 is KGHSH and CDR2 is LQKENI. This chain's CDR3 is CASSPGLAGVSEQFF. CDR3 sequence (DNA): TGTGCCAGCTCACCGGGACTAGCGGGAGTTAGTGAGCAGTTCTTC.

The V and J genes are TRBV5-1 and TRBJ1-1; a possible D gene is TRBD1 (6 bases). CDR3 length: 15 residues. Trimming removed 3 bases from V and 4 bases from J, with 16 bases in between. Germline V gene data show CDR1 as SGHRS and CDR2 as YFSETQ. CDR3 protein: CASSSIEGGSTEAFF. CDR3 bases: TGCGCCAGCAGCTCAATTGAGGGGGGGAGCACTGAAGCTTTCTTT.

The rearrangement joins TRBV9 to TRBJ1-1; no clear D gene. The CDR3 spans 16 residues. Per germline, CDR1 SGDLS and CDR2 YYNGEE. Trimming shortened V by 0 bases and J by 1 base, and 13 bases separated the two germline ends. CDR3 sequence (DNA): TGTGCCAGCAGCGTAGGTGGTGAAAGGAGGAACACTGAAGCTTTCTTT. Translated, it gives CASSVGGERRNTEAFF.

The V gene is TRBV28, the J gene TRBJ2-2; D might be TRBD2 (6 bases). Trimming left V 2 bases short and J 4 bases short, with 17 bases between. The CDR3 runs to 17 residues. Germline V gene data show CDR1 as MDHEN and CDR2 as SYDVKM. CDR3 protein: CASSLEARGSGTGELFF. CDR3 in DNA: TGTGCCAGCAGTTTAGAGGCCCGGGGGTCGGGCACCGGGGAGCTGTTTTTT. Full variable domain (missing parts from reference TRBV28 and TRBJ2-2): DVKVTQSSRYLVKRTGEKVFLECVQDMDHENMFWYRQDPGLGLRLIYFSYDVKMKEKGDIPEGYSVSREKKERFSLILESASTNQTSMYLCASSLEARGSGTGELFFGEGSRLTVL.

This chain links TRBV9 with TRBJ2-2, with a tentative D call TRBD1 (5 bases). Per germline, CDR1 SGDLS and CDR2 YYNGEE. With 3 bases removed from V and 5 bases from J, the gap between germline ends came to 14 bases. The CDR3 is 15 residues long. DNA for the CDR3: TGTGCCAGCAGCGCGACGCCAGGGCGGACCGGGGAGCTGTTTTTT. Its protein product is CASSATPGRTGELFF.

The V gene is TRBV18, the J gene TRBJ2-2; a possible D gene is TRBD2 (6 bases). V lost 1 base to trimming and J lost 0 bases, with 12 bases between them. Germline-derived CDR1 and CDR2 are KGHSH and LQKENI. This CDR3 comprises 17 residues. The CDR3 sequence: CASSPLSGDANTGELFF. The CDR3, as DNA: TGTGCCAGCTCACCACTCTCGGGGGACGCGAACACCGGGGAGCTGTTTTTT. The variable domain in full, with the rest retrieved from reference TRBV18 and TRBJ2-2, is NAGVMQNPRHLVRRRGQEARLRCSPMKGHSHVYWYRQLPEEGLKFMVYLQKENIIDESGMPKERFSAEFPKEGPSILRIQQVVRGDSAAYFCASSPLSGDANTGELFFGEGSRLTVL.

V gene TRBV5-1 combines with J gene TRBJ1-4; TRBD1 aligns across 9 bases. Looked up from germline, CDR1 is SGHRS and CDR2 is YFSETQ. The CDR3 runs to 14 residues. V shed 4 bases and J 7 bases; nucleotides not matched to a gene: 5. CDR3 region: CASSVGTGSEKLFF. In DNA form, the CDR3 reads TGCGCCAGCAGCGTAGGGACAGGGAGTGAAAAACTGTTTTTT.

The V and J genes are TRBV20-1 and TRBJ1-3, with TRBD1 identical over 11 bases. This CDR3 contains 15 residues. In germline, CDR1 is DFQATT, CDR2 SNEGSKA (reference sequence). Unmatched junction bases numbered 4, after V lost 3 bases and J lost 3 bases. The DNA for the CDR3 is TGCAGTGCTAGTGTCGGGACAGGGGGTGGAAACACCATATATTTT. Translation gives CSASVGTGGGNTIYF.

The genes are TRBV5-1 and TRBJ1-2, with 8 bases matching TRBD1. CDR1 and CDR2 (germline): SGHRS, YFSETQ. This CDR3 has 14 residues. V lost 0 bases to trimming and J lost 8 bases; unmatched junction nucleotides: 6. CDR3: CASSLGTGTDGYTF. The CDR3 DNA follows: TGCGCCAGCAGCTTGGGGACAGGGACGGACGGCTACACCTTC.

This chain uses TRBV19 with TRBJ2-2; 7 nucleotides match TRBD1. Germline V CDR1 and CDR2: LNHDA, SQIVND (reference sequence). V was clipped by 6 bases and J by 4 bases; unmatched bases: 8. The CDR3 loop spans 15 amino acids. CDR3 sequence: CASSPPRQGTGELFF. The CDR3 DNA follows: TGTGCCAGTAGCCCACCTCGACAGGGCACCGGGGAGCTGTTTTTT. The full variable domain, its missing parts supplied by reference TRBV19 and TRBJ2-2, is DGGITQSPKYLFRKEGQNVTLSCEQNLNHDAMYWYRQDPGQGLRLIYYSQIVNDFQKGDIAEGYSVSREKKESFPLTVTSAQKNPTAFYLCASSPPRQGTGELFFGEGSRLTVL.

The CDR3 loop reads CASSPGQGSNSPLHF. In nucleotides, the CDR3 is TGCGCCAGCAGCCCAGGACAGGGTTCGAATTCACCCCTCCACTTT. The chain uses TRBV5-1 and TRBJ1-6; the match to TRBD1 covers 8 bases. Trimming at V came to 4 bases and at J to 7 bases, leaving 7 bases not matched to a gene. The CDR3 covers 15 residues. Germline values: CDR1 SGHRS, CDR2 YFSETQ.